This TCR beta chain came from a study of cytomegalovirus exposure and HLA in healthy donors. In the PCR, 60 Vbeta and 13 Jbeta primers were used. Profiling relied on immunoSEQ multiplex PCR, and the TCRdb table lists in-frame clones only, not all of them. Of over 70,000 clones in the sample, 65% to 75% are singletons; the top ten hold under 2.5%. The CDR3 is 15 residues long. Germline CDR1 MNHEY, CDR2 SMNVEV (reference sequence). V was trimmed by 2 bases and J by 3 bases, leaving 11 bases between them. V and J are TRBV27 and TRBJ1-3; maybe TRBD1 (6 bases). The TCR was taken from a man aged 30 to 39 in good health and CMV-seronegative. The sequenced material came from PBMCs. CDR3 sequence reads: CASSLSQGLGNTIYF. The CDR3 region has the DNA TGTGCCAGCAGTTTAAGCCAGGGGCTTGGAAACACCATATATTTT.